In its sample, the clone carrying this TCR beta chain was seen a few times. Its specificity is not known. This sample stems from a study of T cells in Graves' hyperthyroidism and ophthalmopathy. Amplification targeted TCR beta CDR3 regions from RNA transcripts. The HTBI primer set drove a first-round RT-PCR of the TCR CDR3. A single record per CDR3 protein comes from TCRdb applying MiXCR to the multiplex PCR reads. The sample carries 450,000 to 700,000 distinct CDR3 sequences, roughly 46% recorded once. Germline V gene sequence: CDR1 SGHVS, CDR2 FQNEAQ. The CDR3 consists of 14 residues. Study-wide results and limits: Most thyroid clonotypes that were expanded above 0.001 also turned up in blood.

The sample comprised peripheral blood or thyroid tissue (not recorded which). This rearrangement joins TRBV7-8 to TRBJ2-7, with 9 positions matching TRBD1. The sequence was obtained from an adult woman with Graves' disease, either hyperthyroidism or ophthalmopathy (not recorded which). The CDR3 here is CARDVGTGIDEQYF. DNA for the CDR3: TGTGCTAGAGATGTGGGGACAGGGATCGACGAGCAGTACTTC.